This T cell receptor beta chain was retrieved from a study of blood T cell repertoires in COVID-19. Seattle participants joined during active infection and were tracked over time. The ends were cut back, 4 bases at V and 0 bases at J, with 16 bases in the middle. Germline V gives CDR1 MNHNS, CDR2 SASEGT. The CDR3 is made up of 17 amino acids. In the original processing: Reference gene primer amplification yielded estimated nucleated cell counts. Sequencing was performed with immunoSEQ multiplex PCR; in TCRdb, only in-frame clones are kept and a portion is missing. The DNA was the basis for D and trimming; V, J and clone size are from that table. Of more than 200,000 clones listed, about 85% were seen once; the top ten hold about 10%.

Sequencing was done on a sample of peripheral blood. The receptor comes from a woman of 80 years or more with COVID-19, enrolled during active disease. The rearrangement uses TRBV6-1 and TRBJ1-3, with a weak D call TRBD1 (6 bases). For the CDR3, the DNA is TGTGCCAGCAGTGCCTATACCCAGGGGCGCTCTGGAAACACCATATATTTT. Its protein is CASSAYTQGRSGNTIYF.